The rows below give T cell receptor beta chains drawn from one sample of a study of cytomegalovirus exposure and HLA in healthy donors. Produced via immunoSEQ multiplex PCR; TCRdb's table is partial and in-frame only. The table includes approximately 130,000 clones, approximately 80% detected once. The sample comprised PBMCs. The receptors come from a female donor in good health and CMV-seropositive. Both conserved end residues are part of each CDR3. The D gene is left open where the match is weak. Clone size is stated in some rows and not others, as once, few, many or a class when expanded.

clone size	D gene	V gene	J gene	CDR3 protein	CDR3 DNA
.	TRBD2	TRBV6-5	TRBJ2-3	CASSYSLAGGGNTQYF	TGTGCCAGCAGTTACAGCCTAGCGGGAGGTGGAAATACGCAGTATTTT
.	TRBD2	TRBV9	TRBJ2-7	CASSVPLAEISSYEQYF	TGTGCCAGCAGCGTGCCCCTAGCGGAGATAAGCTCCTACGAGCAGTACTTC
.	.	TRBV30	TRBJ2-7	CAWAQGWGLHEQYF	TGTGCCTGGGCACAGGGTTGGGGGCTCCACGAGCAGTACTTC
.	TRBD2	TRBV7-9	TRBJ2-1	CASSPGTSGGHEQLF	TGTGCCAGCAGCCCTGGGACTAGCGGGGGACATGAGCAGCTCTTC
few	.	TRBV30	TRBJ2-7	CAWSGDSLFEQYF	TGTGCCTGGAGTGGGGACTCGCTTTTCGAGCAGTACTTC
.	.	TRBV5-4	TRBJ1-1	CASSLGANTEAFF	TGTGCCAGCAGCCTGGGGGCGAACACTGAAGCTTTCTTT
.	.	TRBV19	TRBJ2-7	CASRTETGSYEQYF	TGTGCCAGTAGAACCGAAACAGGGTCCTACGAGCAGTACTTC
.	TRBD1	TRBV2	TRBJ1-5	CASSGDRQQPQHF	TGTGCCAGCAGTGGGGACAGACAGCAGCCCCAGCATTTT
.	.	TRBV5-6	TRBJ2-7	CASSRGSYEQYF	TGTGCCAGCAGCCGAGGATCCTACGAGCAGTACTTC
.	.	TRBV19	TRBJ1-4	CASSPSTGEKLFF	TGTGCCAGTTCGCCCTCTACGGGGGAAAAACTGTTTTTT
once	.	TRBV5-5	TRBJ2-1	CASSLVFRRGGYNEQFF	TGTGCCAGCAGCTTGGTATTCCGGAGGGGCGGATACAATGAGCAGTTCTTC
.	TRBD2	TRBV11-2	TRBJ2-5	CASSLVTGGRETQYF	TGTGCCAGCAGCTTGGTAACGGGGGGGCGTGAGACCCAGTACTTC
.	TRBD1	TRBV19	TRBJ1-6	CASGGQGYVQSPLHF	TGTGCCAGTGGGGGACAGGGGTACGTTCAATCACCCCTCCACTTT
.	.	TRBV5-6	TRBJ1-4	CASSSSPFEKLFF	TGTGCCAGCAGCTCTAGTCCATTCGAAAAACTGTTTTTT
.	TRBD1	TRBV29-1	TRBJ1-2	CSAGTGHDYGYPF	TGCAGCGCCGGGACAGGTCACGACTATGGCTACCCCTTC
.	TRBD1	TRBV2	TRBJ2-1	CAWATGHYNEQFF	TGCGCCTGGGCGACAGGGCACTACAATGAGCAGTTCTTC
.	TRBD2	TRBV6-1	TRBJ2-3	CASSSGGGTDTQYF	TGTGCCAGCAGTAGCGGGGGAGGCACAGATACGCAGTATTTT
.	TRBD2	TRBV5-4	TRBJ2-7	CASSITSGSSYEQYF	TGTGCCAGCAGCATAACTAGCGGGAGCTCCTACGAGCAGTACTTC
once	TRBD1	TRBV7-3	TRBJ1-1	CASSLHDRGTEAFF	TGTGCCAGCAGCCTACACGACAGGGGCACTGAAGCTTTCTTT
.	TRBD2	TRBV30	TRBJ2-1	CAWSGGRADNEQFF	TGTGCCTGGAGTGGCGGGAGGGCGGACAATGAGCAGTTCTTC
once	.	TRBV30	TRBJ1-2	CAWTETGYGYTF	TGTGCCTGGACGGAAACGGGTTATGGCTACACCTTC
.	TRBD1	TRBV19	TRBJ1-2	CASSPDRGSQGYTF	TGTGCCAGTAGCCCGGACAGGGGGTCGCAAGGCTACACCTTC
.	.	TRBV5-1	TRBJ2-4	CASSYGNREGVKNIQYF	TGCGCCAGCAGTTACGGGAACAGGGAGGGTGTCAAAAACATTCAGTACTTC